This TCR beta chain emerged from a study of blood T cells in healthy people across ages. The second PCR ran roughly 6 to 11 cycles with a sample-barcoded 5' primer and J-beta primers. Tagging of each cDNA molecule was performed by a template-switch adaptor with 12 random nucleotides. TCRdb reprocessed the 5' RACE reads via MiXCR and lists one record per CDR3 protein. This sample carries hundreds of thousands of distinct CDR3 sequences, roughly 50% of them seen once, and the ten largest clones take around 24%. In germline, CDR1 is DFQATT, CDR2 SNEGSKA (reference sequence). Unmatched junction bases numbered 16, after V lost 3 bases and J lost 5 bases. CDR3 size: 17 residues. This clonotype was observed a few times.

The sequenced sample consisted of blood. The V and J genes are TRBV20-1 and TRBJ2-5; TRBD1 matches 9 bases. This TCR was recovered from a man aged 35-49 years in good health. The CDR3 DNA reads TGCAGTGCTAGTGAGCCGTCCGGGACAGGGTCACGGGAGACCCAGTACTTC. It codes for CSASEPSGTGSRETQYF.